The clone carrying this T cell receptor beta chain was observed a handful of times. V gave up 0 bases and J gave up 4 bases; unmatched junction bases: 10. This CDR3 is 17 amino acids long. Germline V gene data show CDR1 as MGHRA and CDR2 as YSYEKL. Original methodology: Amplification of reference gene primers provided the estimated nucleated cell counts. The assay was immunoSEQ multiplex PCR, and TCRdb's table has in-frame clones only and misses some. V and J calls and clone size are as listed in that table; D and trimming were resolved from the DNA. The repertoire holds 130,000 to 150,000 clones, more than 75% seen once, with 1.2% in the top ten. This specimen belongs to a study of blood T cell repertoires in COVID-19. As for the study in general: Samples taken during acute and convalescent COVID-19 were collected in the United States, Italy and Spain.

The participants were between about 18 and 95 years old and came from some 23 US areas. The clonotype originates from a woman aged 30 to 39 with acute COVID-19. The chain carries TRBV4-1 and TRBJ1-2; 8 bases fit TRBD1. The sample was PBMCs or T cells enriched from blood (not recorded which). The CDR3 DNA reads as TGCGCCAGCAGCCAAGATTGGGCAGGGGGCGCCTTCTATGGCTACACCTTC. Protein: CASSQDWAGGAFYGYTF.